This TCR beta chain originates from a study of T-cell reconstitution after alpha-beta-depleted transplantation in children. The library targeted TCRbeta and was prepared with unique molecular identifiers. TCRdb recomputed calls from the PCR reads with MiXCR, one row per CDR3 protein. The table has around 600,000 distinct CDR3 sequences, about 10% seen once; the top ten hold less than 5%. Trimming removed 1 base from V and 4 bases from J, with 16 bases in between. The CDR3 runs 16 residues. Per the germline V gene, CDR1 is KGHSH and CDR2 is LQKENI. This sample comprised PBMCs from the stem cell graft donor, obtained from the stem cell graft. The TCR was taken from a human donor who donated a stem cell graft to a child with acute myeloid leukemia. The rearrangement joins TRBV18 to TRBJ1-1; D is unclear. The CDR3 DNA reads TGTGCCAGCTCACCACTTCCAAGGAACCCATCCACTGAAGCTTTCTTT. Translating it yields CASSPLPRNPSTEAFF.